This T cell receptor (beta chain) came from a study of blood T cell repertoires in COVID-19. Study overall: T cells, B-cell-depleted T cells, or PBMCs provided the cDNA or gDNA that served as material.

Sequencing used immunoSEQ multiplex PCR; TCRdb keeps in-frame clones, though not all of them. The profile shows 140,000 to 150,000 clones, less than 90% of them singletons. This receptor was obtained from a human donor in a cohort sampled during active COVID-19. Sequencing used peripheral blood.

The CDR3, as DNA: TGTGCCAGCAGTGAAGCCCCACAGGGAGGGTACACCTTC. This encodes CASSEAPQGGYTF. The chain employs TRBV2 and TRBJ1-2; a possible D gene is TRBD1 (6 bases). V was clipped by 0 bases and J by 11 bases, with 13 bases between them. The germline V gene has CDR1 SNHLY and CDR2 FYNNEI. The CDR3 loop spans 13 amino acids.